The 18 T cell receptor beta chains below come from one sample, sequenced in a study of post-analysis software for immune sequencing data. These receptors have no identified antigens. Unique-molecular-identifier-tagged TCR beta cDNA libraries were used. TCRdb re-called the PCR reads through MiXCR, storing one row per CDR3 protein. The sample shows 650,000 to 850,000 distinct CDR3 sequences, 53% of them seen only once. Study-wide points: Patients showed TRBV5-6, TRBV5-1 and TRBV20-1 among five TRBV segments more frequent than in controls.

Sequencing input: blood. These receptors were obtained from a girl aged 5-17 years with multiple sclerosis.

This clonotype was seen a single time. One end of the junction is discordant with germline, which a read error may explain. This rearrangement joins TRBV7-6 to TRBJ2-5, with TRBD1 as a possible D gene (5 bases). The V gene's germline CDR1 is SGHVS and CDR2 FNYEAQ. This CDR3 is 13 amino acids long. The CDR3 loop reads CASSRGGQGTQYF. DNA of the CDR3: TGTGCCAGCAGCAGGGGTGGACAAGGGACCCAGTACTTC. Combining the CDR3 with reference TRBV7-6 and TRBJ2-5 gives the whole variable domain GAGVSQSPRYKVTKRGQDVALRCDPISGHVSLYWYRQALGQGPEFLTYFNYEAQQDKSGLPNDRFSAERPEGSISTLTIQRTEQRDSAMYRCASSRGGQGTQYFGPGTRLLVL.

CDR3 nucleotides: TGTGCCAGCAGTTACTCGGGAGTAGGGTTCTTC. Protein: CASSYSGVGFF. This sequence joins TRBV6-6 and TRBJ2-1, with TRBD2 as a possible D gene (5 bases). CDR3 length: 11 amino acids. Germline V lookup: CDR1 MNHNY, CDR2 SVGAGI (reference sequence). V was pared by 0 bases and J by 15 bases, with 9 bases between.

This chain connects TRBV5-1 to TRBJ2-6, with a possible D match to TRBD1 (6 bases). Per the germline V gene, CDR1 is SGHRS and CDR2 is YFSETQ. V lost 4 bases and J lost 0, with 20 bases in between. This CDR3 has 19 amino acids. CDR3 residues: CASSGVGRTANSGANVLTF. The CDR3 bases are TGCGCCAGCAGCGGTGTCGGAAGGACAGCCAACTCTGGGGCCAACGTCCTGACTTTC.

The chain uses TRBV10-1 and TRBJ1-1, with 7 bases matching TRBD1. V trimming: 8 bases; J trimming: 1 base; junction bases outside the gene matches: 7. This CDR3 region has 14 residues. CDR1 and CDR2 from the germline V gene are WNHNN and SYGVQD (reference sequence). The chain's CDR3 is CASPWDRWNTEAFF. The CDR3 coding sequence is TGCGCCAGCCCCTGGGACAGATGGAACACTGAAGCTTTCTTT.

V gene TRBV28 combines with J gene TRBJ2-3; weak D call: TRBD1 (7 bases). The CDR3 is made up of 15 amino acids. CDR1 and CDR2 (germline): MDHEN, SYDVKM. The V gene lost 5 bases and the J gene lost 2 bases, with 14 bases spanning the gap. CDR3 residues: CASSRGTEHTDTQYF. The DNA of the CDR3 is TGTGCCAGCAGTCGGGGGACAGAACACACAGATACGCAGTATTTT.

The chain couples TRBV29-1 to TRBJ2-3; D is possibly TRBD1 or TRBD2 (5 bases each). The V gene's germline CDR1 is SQVTM and CDR2 ANQGSEA. The V end was cut by 1 base, the J end by 6 bases, with 8 bases between. This CDR3 spans 12 amino acids. The CDR3 loop is CSVEVGVDTQYF. As DNA, the CDR3 is TGCAGCGTTGAAGTGGGGGTGGATACGCAGTATTTT.

The chain is built from TRBV20-1 and TRBJ2-1; TRBD2 agrees at 8 bases. The ends lost 2 bases at V and 4 bases at J; junction bases unmatched: 7. Germline lookup yields CDR1 DFQATT and CDR2 SNEGSKA (reference sequence). This CDR3 has 15 residues. Here the CDR3 DNA reads TGCAGTGCTAGACCCCTAGCGGGCCTTTACAATGAGCAGTTCTTC. As protein: CSARPLAGLYNEQFF.

The chain is built from TRBV9 and TRBJ2-2; unclear D gene. Germline lookup yields CDR1 SGDLS and CDR2 YYNGEE. V dropped 2 bases and J dropped 4 bases, with 9 bases sitting between them. The CDR3 is 14 amino acids. The CDR3 sequence: CASSVHRATGELFF. The CDR3 coding sequence is TGTGCCAGCAGCGTTCATAGGGCCACCGGGGAGCTGTTTTTT.

The V and J genes are TRBV20-1 and TRBJ1-1; tentative D call: TRBD1 (6 bases). The CDR3 is 13 residues long. CDR1 is DFQATT, CDR2 SNEGSKA, per germline (reference sequence). The V gene lost 2 bases and the J gene lost 5 bases, with 12 bases spanning the gap. CDR3 residues: CSARRGRRTEAFF. The CDR3 DNA is TGCAGTGCTAGACGGGGGCGGCGGACTGAAGCTTTCTTT.

This clonotype was seen once. The chain has TRBV7-9 and TRBJ1-2, with D unresolved. CDR3 size: 15 residues. Germline V CDR1 and CDR2: SEHNR, FQNEAQ (reference sequence). Trimming left V 2 bases short and J 2 bases short, with 12 bases between. The CDR3, as DNA: TGTGCCAGCAGCTTATTGACTGGGCCAAACTATGGCTACACCTTC. It codes for CASSLLTGPNYGYTF.

In this sample, this clonotype turned up a few times. The chain combines TRBV12-3 or TRBV12-4 with TRBJ2-3; possible D gene TRBD1, 6 bases. V lost 2 bases, J lost 5 bases, and 11 bases lay in between. CDR3 length: 14 amino acids. CDR3 in amino acids: CASSLSGAVDTQYF. DNA for the CDR3: TGTGCCAGCAGTTTATCAGGGGCGGTAGATACGCAGTATTTT.

The chain recombines TRBV20-1 with TRBJ2-7; D might be TRBD2 (5 bases). The V gene lost 0 bases and the J gene lost 5 bases, with 20 bases spanning the gap. There are 16 residues in the CDR3. CDR1 DFQATT and CDR2 SNEGSKA come from the germline V gene (reference sequence). Here the CDR3 reads CSARDSSGEGWDEQYF. The CDR3 DNA is TGCAGTGCTAGAGATAGTTCAGGTGAGGGCTGGGACGAGCAGTACTTC.

This chain uses TRBV10-3 with TRBJ2-3, with 10 positions matching TRBD2. With V trimmed by 6 bases and J by 2 bases, 5 bases remained unmatched. Germline V gene data show CDR1 as ENHRY and CDR2 as SYGVKD. CDR3 length equals 15 residues. The CDR3 sequence is CAIRGLAGVTDTQYF. The CDR3 DNA sequence: TGTGCCATCAGAGGTCTAGCGGGAGTCACAGATACGCAGTATTTT.

The V and J genes are TRBV20-1 and TRBJ2-1, with D possibly matching TRBD2 (6 bases). V lost 2 bases to trimming and J lost 4 bases, with 12 bases between them. The CDR3 is 14 amino acids. The germline V gene has CDR1 DFQATT and CDR2 SNEGSKA (reference sequence). CDR3 sequence (DNA): TGCAGTGCTAGATCGGAGGGTCCATACAATGAGCAGTTCTTC. It encodes CSARSEGPYNEQFF.

The chain couples TRBV7-8 to TRBJ2-5, with unresolved D. CDR3 size: 15 residues. Germline values: CDR1 SGHVS, CDR2 FQNEAQ. The ends were cut back, 4 bases at V and 5 bases at J, with 17 bases in the middle. The CDR3 reads CASSYRPGPRETQYF. As DNA, the CDR3 is TGTGCCAGCAGCTATCGGCCGGGTCCGCGGGAGACCCAGTACTTC. The entire variable domain, with the rest obtained from reference TRBV7-8 and TRBJ2-5, is as follows: GAGVSQSPRYKVAKRGQDVALRCDPISGHVSLFWYQQALGQGPEFLTYFQNEAQLDKSGLPSDRFFAERPEGSVSTLKIQRTQQEDSAVYLCASSYRPGPRETQYFGPGTRLLVL.

V and J are TRBV7-3 and TRBJ2-3; 10 nucleotides agree with TRBD1. From germline, CDR1 is SGHTA and CDR2 FQGTGA. The CDR3 length is 15 residues. V lost 5 bases, J lost 1 base, and 3 bases stayed unmatched. CDR3 sequence reads: CASSPGTGGTDTQYF. The CDR3 bases are TGTGCCAGCAGCCCCGGGACAGGGGGCACAGATACGCAGTATTTT.

This clonotype showed up just a few times. This sequence joins TRBV13 and TRBJ2-5; 9 bases line up with TRBD1. The J call may not be correct, given that the DNA end is closer to TRBJ2-7. This CDR3 is 14 amino acids long. CDR1 is PRHDT and CDR2 is FYEKMQ in the germline V gene (reference sequence). The CDR3 protein is CASSRRDRVDEQYF. CDR3 DNA: TGTGCCAGCAGCCGTCGGGACAGGGTGGACGAGCAGTACTTC.

This clonotype was counted between two and nine times. V gene TRBV20-1 combines with J gene TRBJ1-2; 11 bases line up with TRBD1. CDR1 and CDR2 (germline): DFQATT, SNEGSKA (reference sequence). The CDR3 contains 14 residues. J was trimmed by 4 bases and V by 4 bases; bases with no gene match: 5. This CDR3 reads CSATRTGGGYGYTF. In nucleotides, the CDR3 is TGCAGTGCTACCCGGACAGGGGGCGGCTATGGCTACACCTTC.